This entry concerns a single T cell receptor beta chain. Its antigen is undetermined. As the sequencing template, cDNA was produced by extracting RNA and reverse transcribing it. TCRdb keeps only in-frame clones here, not all; method: immunoSEQ multiplex PCR. The table lists roughly 130,000 clones, over 50% of them singletons. This entry comes from a study of CD8+ T cells in alopecia areata. Whole-study findings and limits: Whereas mice showed it more clearly, TCR sharing across patients was murkier, possibly because of HLA. For lesional scalp, especially alopecia totalis/universalis, clonality was higher than in normal scalp. Sequences from scalp samples also cover resident alphabeta T cells of normal skin.

Sorted out of PBMCs were CD4+ T cells and CD8+ T cells. This receptor was taken from a human donor with alopecia areata. Sequenced here: CD4+ T cells sorted from blood, sampled at week 0.

CDR3 sequence: CAISPPGQTYNEQFF. The CDR3 nucleotides read TGTGCCATCAGCCCTCCGGGACAGACATACAATGAGCAGTTCTTC. The chain has TRBV10-3 and TRBJ2-1; 7 bases map to TRBD1. The germline gives CDR1 ENHRY, CDR2 SYGVKD. The J segment lost 4 bases and the V segment lost 6 bases, leaving 9 bases of the junction unmatched. The CDR3 consists of 15 residues.